This T cell receptor (beta chain) was recorded in a study of cytomegalovirus exposure and HLA in healthy donors. Concerning this clone itself: What it binds is unknown.

In the PCR, 60 Vbeta and 13 Jbeta primers were used. Profiled with immunoSEQ multiplex PCR; TCRdb holds only in-frame clones, not every one. This table has about 150,000 clones, 76% appearing once. Germline V gives CDR1 SGDLS, CDR2 YYNGEE. The V end lost 3 bases, the J end lost 8 bases, and 14 bases lay between the germline ends. CDR3 size: 13 residues. Study-wide points: More clonal expansion characterized HLA-associated TCR beta chains than equally common others in a later analysis.

Sequenced input: PBMCs. The genes are TRBV9 and TRBJ1-1; D may be TRBD1 (6 bases). This receptor was obtained from a male donor in good health and CMV-seronegative. CDR3 sequence (DNA): TGTGCCAGCAGCGCTACAGGGTTCTCGGAAGCTTTCTTT. Its translation is CASSATGFSEAFF.